Following are 20 T cell receptor beta chains from one sample sequenced in a study. Each CDR3 protein gets one entry after TCRdb re-called the 5' RACE reads with MiXCR. This sample has 8,000 to 10,000 distinct CDR3 sequences, with approximately 25% found just once. Tregs were sorted as CD4+CD25+CD127-/low cells. Sequencing input: Tregs sorted from blood. These receptors were obtained from a female donor with breast cancer.

Remarks on this clonotype: The germline gene is not matched at one end of the junction; a read error may be the cause. The V gene is TRBV27, the J gene TRBJ2-7; 10 bases map to TRBD1. The CDR3 consists of 15 residues. Germline loops: CDR1 MNHEY, CDR2 SMNVEV (reference sequence). The CDR3 nucleotides read TGTGCCAACAGTCCGGACAGGGGGATCACATACGAGCAGTACTTC. Encoded protein: CANSPDRGITYEQYF.

This clonotype is medium-sized. The rearrangement links TRBV6-5 to TRBJ2-5; D might be TRBD1 (6 bases). The CDR3 spans 15 residues. Trimming took off 0 bases at V and 5 bases at J, with 13 bases between the two ends. Looked up from germline, CDR1 is MNHEY and CDR2 is SVGAGI. The CDR3 is CASSYSNGGWETQYF. In DNA form, the CDR3 reads TGTGCCAGCAGTTACTCGAATGGGGGCTGGGAGACCCAGTACTTC.

This clonotype was seen ten or more times. The chain carries TRBV5-1 and TRBJ1-1, with 9 bases aligning to TRBD1. The germline CDR1 and CDR2 sequences are SGHRS and YFSETQ. V was pared by 0 bases and J by 4 bases, with 4 bases of the junction left unmatched. The CDR3 extends over 15 amino acids. The CDR3 spells CASSLDGQGLTEAFF. The CDR3 DNA sequence: TGCGCCAGCAGCTTGGATGGACAGGGGCTCACTGAAGCTTTCTTT.

The sample holds many counts of this clonotype. J is TRBJ2-1 and V is TRBV23-1; D uncertain. TRBV23-1 is an ORF, with its function uncertain. The V end lost 7 bases, the J end lost 8 bases, and 9 bases lay between the germline ends. The CDR3 sequence is 11 residues long. CDR3 sequence: CASKPRDEQFF. In DNA, the CDR3 is TGCGCCAGCAAGCCCCGGGATGAGCAGTTCTTC.

This clonotype was counted at least ten times. The chain combines TRBV4-1 with TRBJ2-3, with D tentatively TRBD1 (5 bases). This CDR3 region has 17 residues. The germline V gene encodes CDR1 MGHRA and CDR2 YSYEKL. V lost 2 bases, J lost 4 bases, and 19 bases lay in between. CDR3 nucleotides: TGCGCCAGCAGCCAACCCGGCCCTTTGGAAGGGGCAGATACGCAGTATTTT. Translated: CASSQPGPLEGADTQYF.

This clonotype was seen a few times. The V gene is TRBV7-3, the J gene TRBJ2-1; TRBD2 agrees at 8 bases. The CDR3 totals 15 residues. Losses at the gene ends were 1 base for V and 10 bases for J; bases not matched to a gene: 9. In germline, CDR1 is SGHTA, CDR2 FQGTGA. This CDR3 is CASSLNGRAPGEQFF. CDR3 nucleotide sequence: TGTGCCAGCAGCTTAAACGGGAGGGCCCCGGGCGAGCAGTTCTTC.

The chain has TRBV20-1 and TRBJ1-5; D unclear. The V and J ends lost 1 base and 14 bases respectively, with 18 bases between them. Germline V CDR1 and CDR2: DFQATT, SNEGSKA (reference sequence). There are 13 residues in the CDR3. The CDR3, as DNA: TGCAGTGCTAGAGCCGGGTACAATCAGCCAAAGCATTTT. Translated, it gives CSARAGYNQPKHF.

The rearrangement uses TRBV5-6 and TRBJ2-7, with D possibly matching TRBD2 (5 bases). CDR3 size: 14 residues. Between the trimmed V and J ends, which lost 5 bases and 6 bases, there was a span of 18 bases. Germline assignment: CDR1 SGHDT and CDR2 YYEEEE. The CDR3 DNA sequence: TGTGCCAGCAGTCAACCGGGATCCTTTTCCGAGCAGTACTTC. Protein: CASSQPGSFSEQYF.

This clonotype occurred many times. The chain carries TRBV28 and TRBJ1-6, with 10 bases lining up with TRBD1. Germline loops: CDR1 MDHEN, CDR2 SYDVKM. Germline trimming cut 6 bases from V and 5 bases from J; bases unmatched to any gene: 4. CDR3 size: 15 residues. For the CDR3, the DNA is TGTGCCAGCAGAGCGGACAGGGGGAATAATTCACCCCTCCACTTT. It codes for CASRADRGNNSPLHF.

This clonotype has only a few counts. The J gene is TRBJ2-5, the V gene TRBV6-5; D tentatively fits TRBD1 or TRBD2 (5 bases each). There are 16 residues in the CDR3. Germline CDR1 reads MNHEY; CDR2 reads SVGAGI. Trimming left V 0 bases short and J 3 bases short, with 14 bases between. The CDR3 region has the DNA TGTGCCAGCAGTTACTCGAGGGGCGAGGGAGAAGAGACCCAGTACTTC. Its translation: CASSYSRGEGEETQYF.

J is TRBJ2-1 and V is TRBV6-6; D is possibly TRBD1 (6 bases). Between the trimmed V and J ends, which lost 2 bases and 4 bases, there was a span of 12 bases. There are 15 residues in the CDR3. The V gene's germline CDR1 is MNHNY and CDR2 SVGAGI (reference sequence). CDR3 nucleotides: TGTGCCAGCAGTTACGAAGGACAGCCGTACAATGAGCAGTTCTTC. Amino acids: CASSYEGQPYNEQFF.

The table lists this clonotype with many counts. The J gene is TRBJ2-5, the V gene TRBV6-5; tentatively, D is TRBD2 (7 bases). CDR3 length: 16 amino acids. V was pared by 5 bases and J by 5 bases, with 21 bases between. Germline lookup yields CDR1 MNHEY and CDR2 SVGAGI. The CDR3 region is CASSPTEGEGQETQYF. In DNA, the CDR3 is TGTGCCAGCAGTCCTACTGAGGGGGAGGGCCAGGAGACCCAGTACTTC.

For this clonotype: Germline and junction disagree at one end, which may indicate a read error. CDR3 region: CATSSRRGSGEQYF. The CDR3 DNA is TGCGCCACCAGCTCCCGGCGGGGGTCGGGAGAGCAGTACTTC. V gene TRBV4-1 combines with J gene TRBJ2-7, with 7 nucleotides matching TRBD2. Germline V gives CDR1 MGHRA, CDR2 YSYEKL. The CDR3 has 14 residues.

This clonotype was found a few times. A much larger clone differs from this one at a single base, so this may be a read error. The chain combines TRBV5-5 with TRBJ2-3, with TRBD1 matching over 11 bases. Germline CDR1 reads SGHKS; CDR2 reads YYEKEE (reference sequence). The V gene end was trimmed by 0 bases and the J gene end by 10 bases; junction bases not matched to a gene: 4. The CDR3 extends over 14 amino acids. The CDR3 DNA sequence: TGTGCCAGCAGCTTGGGGGACAGGGGGGAAGCGCAGTATTTT. Translating gives CASSLGDRGEAQYF. The full variable domain, rest sourced from reference TRBV5-5 and TRBJ2-3, is DAGVTQSPTHLIKTRGQQVTLRCSPISGHKSVSWYQQVLGQGPQFIFQYYEKEERGRGNFPDRFSARQFPNYSSELNVNALLLGDSALYLCASSLGDRGEAQYFGPGTRLTVL.

This clonotype was seen many times. The rearrangement joins TRBV9 to TRBJ2-1; D might be TRBD2 (6 bases). CDR1 and CDR2 (germline): SGDLS, YYNGEE. The length of the CDR3 is 14 residues. V gave up 3 bases and J gave up 3 bases, with 10 bases separating them. The DNA for the CDR3 is TGTGCCAGCAGCGCTTCGACTAGCTACAATGAGCAGTTCTTC. It yields the protein CASSASTSYNEQFF. Full variable domain (missing parts from reference TRBV9 and TRBJ2-1): DSGVTQTPKHLITATGQRVTLRCSPRSGDLSVYWYQQSLDQGLQFLIQYYNGEERAKGNILERFSAQQFPDLHSELNLSSLELGDSALYFCASSASTSYNEQFFGPGTRLTVL.

V gene TRBV9 combines with J gene TRBJ2-7; 10 bases fit TRBD1. The V segment lost 4 bases and the J segment 6 bases; nucleotides outside the gene matches: 7. The CDR3 is 14 amino acids. Germline lookup yields CDR1 SGDLS and CDR2 YYNGEE. The CDR3 region is CASSFRQGACEQYF. The CDR3 region has the DNA TGTGCCAGCAGCTTCCGACAGGGGGCCTGCGAGCAGTACTTC.

Remarks on this clonotype: Just one base apart from a much larger clone, this may be a read error. The chain uses TRBV25-1 and TRBJ2-1, with D hard to call. This CDR3 region has 13 residues. V shed 2 bases and J shed 6 bases, with 8 bases lying between them. Germline CDR1 and CDR2: MGHDK and SYGVNS. Written as DNA, the CDR3 is TGTGCCAGCAGTGAACTGTCAGCCAATGAGCAGTTCTTC. It encodes CASSELSANEQFF.

Sample share makes this clonotype medium-sized. The gene calls are TRBV5-6 and TRBJ2-7; possibly TRBD1 for D (6 bases). The CDR3 loop spans 13 amino acids. In germline, CDR1 is SGHDT, CDR2 YYEEEE. The V and J ends lost 0 bases and 7 bases respectively, with 11 bases between them. The CDR3 is CASSLGTAREQYF. The CDR3 region has the DNA TGTGCCAGCAGCTTGGGGACAGCACGTGAGCAGTACTTC.

In this sample, this clonotype turned up a few times. This chain links TRBV6-5 with TRBJ1-3; 7 bases line up with TRBD1. V lost 6 bases and J lost 0; bases outside the gene matches: 11. In germline, CDR1 is MNHEY, CDR2 SVGAGI. CDR3 length equals 17 residues. The CDR3 region has the DNA TGTGCCAGCAGCAATTTCGGGTACAGGGGCTCTGGAAACACCATATATTTT. Encoded protein: CASSNFGYRGSGNTIYF.

The rearrangement links TRBV5-1 to TRBJ1-2; D is possibly TRBD1 (5 bases). Trimming cost V 7 bases and J 0 bases, with 13 bases left between them. Germline V gene sequence: CDR1 SGHRS, CDR2 YFSETQ. The CDR3 length is 14 residues. The chain's CDR3 is CASSGTLANYGYTF. The CDR3 DNA reads as TGCGCCAGCTCCGGGACTCTAGCTAACTATGGCTACACCTTC.